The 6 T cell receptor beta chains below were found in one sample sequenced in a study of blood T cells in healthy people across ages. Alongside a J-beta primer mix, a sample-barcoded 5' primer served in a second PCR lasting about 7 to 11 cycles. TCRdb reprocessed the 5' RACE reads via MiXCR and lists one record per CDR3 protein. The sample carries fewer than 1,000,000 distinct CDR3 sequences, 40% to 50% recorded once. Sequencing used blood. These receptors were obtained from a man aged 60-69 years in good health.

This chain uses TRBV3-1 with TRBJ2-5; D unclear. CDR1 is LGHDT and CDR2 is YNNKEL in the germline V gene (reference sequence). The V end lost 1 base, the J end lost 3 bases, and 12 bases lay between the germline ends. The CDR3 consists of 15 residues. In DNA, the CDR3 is TGTGCCAGCAGCCAAGTTTTCAGAGAAAAAGAGACCCAGTACTTC. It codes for CASSQVFREKETQYF.

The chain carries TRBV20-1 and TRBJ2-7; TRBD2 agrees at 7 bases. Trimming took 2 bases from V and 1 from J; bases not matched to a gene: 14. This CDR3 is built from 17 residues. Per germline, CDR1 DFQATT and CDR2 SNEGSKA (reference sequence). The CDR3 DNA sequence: TGCAGTGCTAGACAGCGGGGACGGTCCGCAAATTCCTACGAGCAGTACTTC. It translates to CSARQRGRSANSYEQYF.

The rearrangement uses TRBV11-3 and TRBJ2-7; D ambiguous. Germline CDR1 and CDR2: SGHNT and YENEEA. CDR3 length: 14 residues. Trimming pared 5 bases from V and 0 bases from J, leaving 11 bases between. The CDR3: CASSIISRSYEQYF. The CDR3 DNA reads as TGTGCCAGCAGCATCATCAGCCGCTCCTACGAGCAGTACTTC.

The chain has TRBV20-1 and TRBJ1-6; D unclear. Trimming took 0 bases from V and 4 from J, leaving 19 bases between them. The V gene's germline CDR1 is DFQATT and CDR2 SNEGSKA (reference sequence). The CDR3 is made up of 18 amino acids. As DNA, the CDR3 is TGCAGTGCTAGAGAGGGCCCTGGAGAGACTACGTATAATTCACCCCTCCACTTT. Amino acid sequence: CSAREGPGETTYNSPLHF.

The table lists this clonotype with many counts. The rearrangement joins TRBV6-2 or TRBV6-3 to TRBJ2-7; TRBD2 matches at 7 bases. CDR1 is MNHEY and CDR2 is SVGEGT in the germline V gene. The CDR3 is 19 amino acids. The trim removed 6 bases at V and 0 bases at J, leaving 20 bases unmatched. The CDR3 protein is CASRTELGTKGLSSYEQYF. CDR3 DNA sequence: TGTGCCAGCAGAACAGAACTCGGGACTAAGGGATTGAGCTCCTACGAGCAGTACTTC.

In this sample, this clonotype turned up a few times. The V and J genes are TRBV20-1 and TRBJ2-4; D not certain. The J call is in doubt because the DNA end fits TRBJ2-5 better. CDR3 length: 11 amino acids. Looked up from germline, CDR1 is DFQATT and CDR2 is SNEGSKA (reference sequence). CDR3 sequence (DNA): TGCAGTCCCCGATCCCAAGAGACCCAGTACTTC. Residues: CSPRSQETQYF.